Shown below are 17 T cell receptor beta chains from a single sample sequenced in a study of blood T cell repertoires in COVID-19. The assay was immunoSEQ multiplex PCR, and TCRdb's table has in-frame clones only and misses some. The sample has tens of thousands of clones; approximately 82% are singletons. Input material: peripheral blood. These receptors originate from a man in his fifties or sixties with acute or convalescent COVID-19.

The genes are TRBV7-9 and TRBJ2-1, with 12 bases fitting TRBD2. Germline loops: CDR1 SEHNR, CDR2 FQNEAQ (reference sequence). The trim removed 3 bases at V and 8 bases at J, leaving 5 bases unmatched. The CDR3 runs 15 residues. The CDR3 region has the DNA TGTGCCAGCAGCTTCGGACTAGCGGGGCCGGATGAGCAGTTCTTC. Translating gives CASSFGLAGPDEQFF.

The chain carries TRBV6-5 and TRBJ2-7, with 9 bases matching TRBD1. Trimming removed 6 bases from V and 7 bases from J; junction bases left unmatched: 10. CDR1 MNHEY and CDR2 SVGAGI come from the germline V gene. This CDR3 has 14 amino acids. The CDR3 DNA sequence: TGTGCCAGCAGGGCCGACAGGGGGATTGGTGAGCAGTACTTC. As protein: CASRADRGIGEQYF.

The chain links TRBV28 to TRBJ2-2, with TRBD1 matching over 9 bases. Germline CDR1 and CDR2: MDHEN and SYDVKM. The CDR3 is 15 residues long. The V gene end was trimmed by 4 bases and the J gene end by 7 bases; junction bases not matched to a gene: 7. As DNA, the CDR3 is TGTGCCAGCAGTTCTCCGGGACAGGGTGGCGGGGAGCTGTTTTTT. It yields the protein CASSSPGQGGGELFF.

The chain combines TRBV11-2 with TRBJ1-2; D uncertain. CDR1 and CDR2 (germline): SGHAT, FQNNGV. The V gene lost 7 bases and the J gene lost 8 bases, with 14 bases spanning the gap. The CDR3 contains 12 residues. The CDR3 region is CASTLTVGGYTF. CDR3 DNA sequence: TGTGCCAGCACCTTGACCGTGGGCGGCTACACCTTC.

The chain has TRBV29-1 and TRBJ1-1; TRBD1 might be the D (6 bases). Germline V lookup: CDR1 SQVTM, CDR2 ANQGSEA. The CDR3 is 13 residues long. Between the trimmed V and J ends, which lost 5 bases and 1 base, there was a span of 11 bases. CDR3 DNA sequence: TGCAGCGTTTCAGGGGCCCCGAACACTGAAGCTTTCTTT. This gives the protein CSVSGAPNTEAFF. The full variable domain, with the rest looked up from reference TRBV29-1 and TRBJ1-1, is SAVISQKPSRDICQRGTSLTIQCQVDSQVTMMFWYRQQPGQSLTLIATANQGSEATYESGFVIDKFPISRPNLTFSTLTVSNMSPEDSSIYLCSVSGAPNTEAFFGQGTRLTVV.

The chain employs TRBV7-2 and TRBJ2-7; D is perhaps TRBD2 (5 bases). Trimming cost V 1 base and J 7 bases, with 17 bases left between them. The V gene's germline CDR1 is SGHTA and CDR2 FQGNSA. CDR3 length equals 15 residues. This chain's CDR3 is CASSLEGVRVGEQYF. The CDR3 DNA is TGTGCCAGCAGCTTAGAGGGAGTGAGGGTTGGGGAGCAGTACTTC.

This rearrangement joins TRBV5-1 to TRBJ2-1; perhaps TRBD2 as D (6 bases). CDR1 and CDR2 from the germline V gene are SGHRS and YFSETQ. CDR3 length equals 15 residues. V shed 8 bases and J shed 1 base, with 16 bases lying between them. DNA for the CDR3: TGCGCCAGTCGAGCAGGGACTTTATCCTACAATGAGCAGTTCTTC. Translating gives CASRAGTLSYNEQFF.

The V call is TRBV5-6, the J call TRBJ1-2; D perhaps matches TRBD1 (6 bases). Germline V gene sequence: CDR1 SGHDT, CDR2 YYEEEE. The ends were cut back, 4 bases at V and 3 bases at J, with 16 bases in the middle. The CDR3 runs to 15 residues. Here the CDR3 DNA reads TGTGCCAGCAGCACGGCCACACAGGGAGACTATGGCTACACCTTC. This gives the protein CASSTATQGDYGYTF.

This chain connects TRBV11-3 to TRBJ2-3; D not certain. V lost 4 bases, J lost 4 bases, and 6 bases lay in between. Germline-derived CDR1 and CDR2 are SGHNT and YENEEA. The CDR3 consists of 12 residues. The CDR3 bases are TGTGCCAGCAGCTACAGCTCAGATACGCAGTATTTT. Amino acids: CASSYSSDTQYF.

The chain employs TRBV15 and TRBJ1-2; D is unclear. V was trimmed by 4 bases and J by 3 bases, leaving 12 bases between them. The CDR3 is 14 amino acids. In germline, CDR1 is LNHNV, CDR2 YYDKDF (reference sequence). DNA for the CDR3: TGTGCCACCAGCACTGAGGCCTGGCACTATGGCTACACCTTC. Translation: CATSTEAWHYGYTF.

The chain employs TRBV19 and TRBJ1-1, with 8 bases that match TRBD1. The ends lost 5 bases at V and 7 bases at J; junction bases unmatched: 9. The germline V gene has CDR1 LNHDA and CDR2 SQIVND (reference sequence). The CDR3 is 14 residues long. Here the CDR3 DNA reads TGTGCCAGTAGTCACCGGACAGGGAGAAATGAAGCTTTCTTT. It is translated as CASSHRTGRNEAFF.

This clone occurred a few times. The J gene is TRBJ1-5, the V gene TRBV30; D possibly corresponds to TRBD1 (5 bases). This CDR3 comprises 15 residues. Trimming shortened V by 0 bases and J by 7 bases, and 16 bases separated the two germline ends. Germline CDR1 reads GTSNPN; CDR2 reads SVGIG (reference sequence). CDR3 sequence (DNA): TGTGCCTGGAGTGTACTAGCAGGGAAACGGCAGCCCCAGCATTTT. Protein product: CAWSVLAGKRQPQHF. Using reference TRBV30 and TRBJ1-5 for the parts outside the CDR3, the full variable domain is SQTIHQWPATLVQPVGSPLSLECTVEGTSNPNLYWYRQAAGRGLQLLFYSVGIGQISSEVPQNLSASRPQDRQFILSSKKLLLSDSGFYLCAWSVLAGKRQPQHFGDGTRLSIL.

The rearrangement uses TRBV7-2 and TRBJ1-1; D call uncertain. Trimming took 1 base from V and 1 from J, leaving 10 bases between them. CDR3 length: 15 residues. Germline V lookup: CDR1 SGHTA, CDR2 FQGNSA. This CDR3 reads CASSLGFAGNTEAFF. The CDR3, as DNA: TGTGCCAGCAGCTTAGGGTTCGCGGGGAACACTGAAGCTTTCTTT.

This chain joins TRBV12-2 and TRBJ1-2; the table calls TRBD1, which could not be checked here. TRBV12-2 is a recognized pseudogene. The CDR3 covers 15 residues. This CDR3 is CASRFRQEASTGYTF. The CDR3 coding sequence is TGTGCAAGTCGCTTCCGACAGGAGGCCTCTACGGGCTACACCTTC.

CDR3 amino acids: CASSSVLDTQYF. CDR3 in DNA: TGTGCCAGCAGCTCCGTACTAGATACGCAGTATTTT. This sequence joins TRBV7-2 and TRBJ2-3, with D hard to call. The ends were cut back, 4 bases at V and 5 bases at J, with 7 bases in the middle. In germline, CDR1 is SGHTA, CDR2 FQGNSA. The CDR3 totals 12 residues.

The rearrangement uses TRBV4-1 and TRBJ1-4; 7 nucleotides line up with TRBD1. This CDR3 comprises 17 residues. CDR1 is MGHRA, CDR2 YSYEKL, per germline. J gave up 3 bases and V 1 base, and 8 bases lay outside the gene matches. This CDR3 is CASSQGGLGTANEKLFF. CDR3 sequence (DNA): TGCGCCAGCAGCCAAGGGGGCTTGGGGACAGCTAATGAAAAACTGTTTTTT.

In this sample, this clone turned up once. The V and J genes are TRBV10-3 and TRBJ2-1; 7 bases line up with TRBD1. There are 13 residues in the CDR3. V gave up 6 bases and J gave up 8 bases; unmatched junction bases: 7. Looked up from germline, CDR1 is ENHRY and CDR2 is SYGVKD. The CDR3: CAISDREVDEQFF. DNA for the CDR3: TGTGCCATCAGCGACAGGGAAGTAGATGAGCAGTTCTTC.